Reported below is one TCR beta chain. In the authors' methods: Amplified reference gene primers provided the basis for estimating nucleated cell counts. Using immunoSEQ multiplex PCR, the repertoire was profiled, and TCRdb retains in-frame clones only, with some absent. D and trimming come from the DNA, and the V and J calls and clone size come from that table. In the table there are about 150,000 clones, roughly nine tenths of which are singletons. This sample stems from a study of blood T cell repertoires in COVID-19. Whole-study context: Some COVID-19 samples were acute and others convalescent; all came from the United States, Italy and Spain. From T cells, B-cell-depleted T cells, or PBMCs came the material, which was cDNA or gDNA.

This receptor was identified in a man aged 45 to 65 with acute or convalescent COVID-19. The sample was peripheral blood.

As DNA, the CDR3 is TGTGCCAGCAGTTTCGGCGGGGGCCGCACAGATACGCAGTATTTT. The encoded protein is CASSFGGGRTDTQYF. The chain recombines TRBV28 with TRBJ2-3, with D possibly TRBD2 on 7 matching bases. The CDR3 is 15 amino acids. V was shortened by 3 bases and J by 1 base, with 11 bases between the two germline ends. Germline V gives CDR1 MDHEN, CDR2 SYDVKM.